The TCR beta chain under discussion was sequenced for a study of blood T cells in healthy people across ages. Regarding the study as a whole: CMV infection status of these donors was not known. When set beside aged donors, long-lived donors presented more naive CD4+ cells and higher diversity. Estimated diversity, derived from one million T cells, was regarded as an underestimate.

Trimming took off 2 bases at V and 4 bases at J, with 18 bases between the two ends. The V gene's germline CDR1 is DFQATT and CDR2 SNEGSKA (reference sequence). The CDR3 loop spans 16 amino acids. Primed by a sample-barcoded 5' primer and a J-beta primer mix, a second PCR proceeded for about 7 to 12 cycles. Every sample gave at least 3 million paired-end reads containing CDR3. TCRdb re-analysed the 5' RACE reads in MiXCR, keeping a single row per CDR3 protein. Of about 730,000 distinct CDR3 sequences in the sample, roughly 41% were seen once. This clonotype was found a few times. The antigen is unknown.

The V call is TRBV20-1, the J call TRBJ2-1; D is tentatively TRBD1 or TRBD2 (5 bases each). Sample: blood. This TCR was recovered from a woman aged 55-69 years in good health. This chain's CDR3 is CSARTGTGFLYNEQFF. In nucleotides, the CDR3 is TGCAGTGCTAGAACCGGGACGGGGTTTCTTTACAATGAGCAGTTCTTC.